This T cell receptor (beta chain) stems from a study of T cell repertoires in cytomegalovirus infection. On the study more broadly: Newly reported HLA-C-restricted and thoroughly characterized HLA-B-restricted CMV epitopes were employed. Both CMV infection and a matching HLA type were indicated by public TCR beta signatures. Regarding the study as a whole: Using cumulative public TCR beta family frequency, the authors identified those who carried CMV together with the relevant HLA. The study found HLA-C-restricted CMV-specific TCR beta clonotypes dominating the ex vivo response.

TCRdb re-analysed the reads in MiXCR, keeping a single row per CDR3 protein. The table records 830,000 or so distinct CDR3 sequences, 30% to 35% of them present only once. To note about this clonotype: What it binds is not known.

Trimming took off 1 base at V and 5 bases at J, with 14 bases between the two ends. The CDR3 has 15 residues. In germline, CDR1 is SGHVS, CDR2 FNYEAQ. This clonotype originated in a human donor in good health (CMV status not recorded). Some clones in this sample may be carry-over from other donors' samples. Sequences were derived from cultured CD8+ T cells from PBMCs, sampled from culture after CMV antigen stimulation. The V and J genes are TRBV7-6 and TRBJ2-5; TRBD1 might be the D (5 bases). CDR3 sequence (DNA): TGTGCCAGCAGCTTAGAGGGGTTGGCAAGGGAGACCCAGTACTTC. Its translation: CASSLEGLARETQYF.